This entry lists 22 T cell receptor beta chains sequenced from one sample in a study of CD8+ T cells in alopecia areata. Reverse transcribed after extraction, RNA yielded cDNA as the sequencing template. The data were produced by immunoSEQ multiplex PCR, yet TCRdb's version contains in-frame clones alone and is incomplete. The sample lists fewer than 250,000 clones, approximately 56% occurring once. Stated treatment: oral pan-JAK inhibitor, 5-10 mg twice daily. The specimen comprised CD4+ T cells sorted from blood, sampled at week 4, from a patient treated with tofacitinib. The receptor set was obtained from a human donor with alopecia areata.

The chain uses TRBV4-3 and TRBJ2-7; D is uncertain. Between the trimmed V and J ends, which lost 0 bases and 2 bases, there was a span of 5 bases. The CDR3 extends over 13 amino acids. The V gene's germline CDR1 is LGHNA and CDR2 YSLEER. The CDR3 DNA is TGCGCCAGCAGCCAAGATAGGGCCTACGAGCAGTACTTC. Translation gives CASSQDRAYEQYF.

As for this clone: Other DNA sequences in this specimen translate into the identical CDR3. The chain uses TRBV5-1 and TRBJ1-5; 11 positions agree with TRBD1. From germline, CDR1 is SGHRS and CDR2 YFSETQ. This CDR3 is 15 amino acids long. The trim removed 4 bases at V and 4 bases at J, leaving 4 bases unmatched. The CDR3 region is CASSLGTGGNQPQHF. CDR3 sequence (DNA): TGCGCCAGCAGCCTAGGGACAGGGGGTAATCAGCCCCAGCATTTT.

This clone was counted between two and nine times. J is TRBJ2-3 and V is TRBV19; 7 bases are shared with TRBD2. The CDR3 totals 14 residues. Germline V lookup: CDR1 LNHDA, CDR2 SQIVND (reference sequence). After removal of 7 bases from V and 4 bases from J, the junction contained 8 bases not matched to a gene. The CDR3 nucleotides are TGTGCCAGTAAGAGGGCGGGAGCGTCAGATACGCAGTATTTT. Translated, it gives CASKRAGASDTQYF.

The V gene is TRBV7-8, the J gene TRBJ2-7; D possibly corresponds to TRBD2 (6 bases). The germline V gene has CDR1 SGHVS and CDR2 FQNEAQ. V dropped 6 bases and J dropped 5 bases, with 23 bases sitting between them. The CDR3 consists of 16 residues. In DNA, the CDR3 is TGTGCCAGCAGACGCATGCACGGGCTAGCGCGCGACGAGCAGTACTTC. This translates into CASRRMHGLARDEQYF.

The chain uses TRBV30 and TRBJ2-2; D is possibly TRBD1 or TRBD2 (5 bases each). Germline assignment: CDR1 GTSNPN and CDR2 SVGIG (reference sequence). The CDR3 is 14 amino acids. V lost 3 bases and J lost 2, with 10 bases in between. The CDR3 protein is CAWSEGLNTGELFF. In DNA form, the CDR3 reads TGTGCCTGGAGCGAGGGGCTAAACACCGGGGAGCTGTTTTTT.

CDR3 coding DNA: TGTGCCTGGAAGAGTAGGAACACTGAAGCTTTCTTT. Protein product: CAWKSRNTEAFF. The V and J genes are TRBV30 and TRBJ1-1, with D unclear. CDR3 length: 12 amino acids. V lost 4 bases and J 1 base, leaving 7 bases between the germline ends. Germline values: CDR1 GTSNPN, CDR2 SVGIG (reference sequence).

The chain links TRBV19 to TRBJ1-1; D remains unclear. The germline V gene has CDR1 LNHDA and CDR2 SQIVND (reference sequence). V lost 6 bases to trimming and J lost 7 bases, with 12 bases between them. The CDR3 runs 12 residues. The CDR3 sequence is CASRESRGEAFF. The DNA of the CDR3 is TGTGCCAGTAGGGAATCCCGGGGTGAAGCTTTCTTT.

The chain combines TRBV29-1 with TRBJ2-3; 11 bases align to TRBD2. With 6 bases clipped from V and 1 base from J, the junction kept 12 bases outside the gene matches. CDR1 SQVTM and CDR2 ANQGSEA come from the germline V gene. The CDR3 is 17 residues long. In nucleotides, the CDR3 is TGCAGCGTCTTAAAACTTAGACTAGCGGGACGCACAGATACGCAGTATTTT. It codes for CSVLKLRLAGRTDTQYF.

CDR3 DNA sequence: TGCGCCAGCACAGGGAATAAGGGGCAGTTCTTC. Protein: CASTGNKGQFF. The chain employs TRBV5-1 and TRBJ2-1; possibly TRBD1 for D (5 bases). V lost 6 bases and J 12 bases, leaving 13 bases between the germline ends. Germline-derived CDR1 and CDR2 are SGHRS and YFSETQ. The CDR3 contains 11 residues.

The CDR3 protein is CAWAPRGAYGYTF. The CDR3 DNA sequence: TGTGCCTGGGCCCCGCGGGGGGCGTATGGCTACACCTTC. V usage is TRBV30 and J usage is TRBJ1-2; the D gene is possibly TRBD1 (6 bases). The ends were cut back, 5 bases at V and 5 bases at J, with 15 bases in the middle. Looked up from germline, CDR1 is GTSNPN and CDR2 is SVGIG (reference sequence). The CDR3 has 13 amino acids.

The gene calls are TRBV25-1 and TRBJ2-3; 11 bases match TRBD2. Germline V lookup: CDR1 MGHDK, CDR2 SYGVNS. The CDR3 runs 18 residues. J gave up 4 bases and V 1 base, and 10 bases lay outside the gene matches. CDR3 sequence reads: CASSESRGLAGGADTQYF. In DNA form, the CDR3 reads TGTGCCAGCAGTGAATCCCGAGGGCTAGCGGGAGGCGCAGATACGCAGTATTTT.

The gene calls are TRBV7-2 and TRBJ2-5; no clear D gene. Trimming removed 7 bases from V and 5 bases from J, with 14 bases in between. There are 13 residues in the CDR3. Germline V gives CDR1 SGHTA, CDR2 FQGNSA. CDR3 nucleotides: TGTGCCAGCAACGCCCCCCCGCGGGAGACCCAGTACTTC. The encoded protein is CASNAPPRETQYF.

The chain is built from TRBV14 and TRBJ2-6; D perhaps matches TRBD2 (7 bases). Germline V gives CDR1 SGHDN, CDR2 FVKESK. CDR3 length: 17 residues. The V end lost 2 bases, the J end lost 2 bases, and 13 bases lay between the germline ends. CDR3 sequence: CASSQYPGGTGANVLTF. CDR3 nucleotides: TGTGCCAGCAGCCAATATCCGGGGGGCACTGGGGCCAACGTCCTGACTTTC.

The chain is built from TRBV4-1 and TRBJ2-2; the D gene is possibly TRBD2 (6 bases). Germline assignment: CDR1 MGHRA and CDR2 YSYEKL. The germline V and J ends were trimmed by 3 bases and 4 bases, with 12 bases remaining between them. The CDR3 runs to 15 residues. The CDR3 DNA sequence: TGCGCCAGCAGCCAGGAGGGGCGTGGCACCGGGGAGCTGTTTTTT. Protein sequence: CASSQEGRGTGELFF.

The chain couples TRBV29-1 to TRBJ1-3; the D gene is possibly TRBD1 (6 bases). Germline V gene sequence: CDR1 SQVTM, CDR2 ANQGSEA. Trimming stripped 1 base from V and 0 bases from J, with 13 bases between. The CDR3 length is 16 residues. The CDR3 DNA sequence: TGCAGCGTTGAAGGGGGCAGGGGATACTCTGGAAACACCATATATTTT. It specifies CSVEGGRGYSGNTIYF.

There are a few counts of this clone. This chain uses TRBV10-1 with TRBJ2-3; TRBD2 matches at 12 bases. Germline values: CDR1 WNHNN, CDR2 SYGVQD (reference sequence). V shed 4 bases, J shed 3 bases, and the junction held 5 bases outside the gene matches. The length of the CDR3 is 16 residues. The CDR3 DNA follows: TGCGCCAGCAGTGGGCTGACTAGCGGGAGAACAGATACGCAGTATTTT. The encoded protein is CASSGLTSGRTDTQYF.

The chain joins TRBV7-8 to TRBJ2-5; either TRBD1 or TRBD2 may fit D (6 bases each). There are 13 residues in the CDR3. The ends were cut back, 5 bases at V and 4 bases at J, with 11 bases in the middle. Germline loops: CDR1 SGHVS, CDR2 FQNEAQ. The CDR3 DNA follows: TGTGCCAGCAGCACCGGGGGCACAGAGACCCAGTACTTC. It translates to CASSTGGTETQYF.

CDR3 coding DNA: TGTGCCTGGCAAACTACCTACGAGCAGTACTTC. It is translated as CAWQTTYEQYF. The V and J genes are TRBV30 and TRBJ2-7; unclear D gene. V was pared by 5 bases and J by 2 bases, with 7 bases between. This CDR3 has 11 amino acids. Germline V gene data show CDR1 as GTSNPN and CDR2 as SVGIG (reference sequence).

The V call is TRBV11-3, the J call TRBJ2-5; D is unresolved. The CDR3 runs to 14 residues. Trimming pared 0 bases from V and 4 bases from J, leaving 9 bases between. Looked up from germline, CDR1 is SGHNT and CDR2 is YENEEA. The CDR3 DNA reads TGTGCCAGCAGCTTAGACGGTAGAGGAGAGACCCAGTACTTC. Protein: CASSLDGRGETQYF.

In this sample, this clone turned up a few times. This chain links TRBV18 with TRBJ2-2; D possibly matches TRBD1 or TRBD2 (5 bases each). CDR1 is KGHSH, CDR2 LQKENI, per germline. The CDR3 totals 13 residues. Between the trimmed V and J ends, which lost 6 bases and 4 bases, there was a span of 9 bases. CDR3 nucleotide sequence: TGTGCCAGCTCGCTCGGGGCCACCGGGGAGCTGTTTTTT. Protein sequence: CASSLGATGELFF.

The chain joins TRBV29-1 to TRBJ2-1; no firm D call. Germline CDR1 is SQVTM and CDR2 is ANQGSEA. This CDR3 spans 13 amino acids. V shed 3 bases and J shed 0 bases, with 6 bases lying between them. CDR3 amino acids: CSVEWSSYNEQFF. CDR3 nucleotide sequence: TGCAGCGTTGAGTGGAGCTCCTACAATGAGCAGTTCTTC.

J is TRBJ2-3 and V is TRBV2, with TRBD2 as a possible D gene (6 bases). In germline, CDR1 is SNHLY, CDR2 FYNNEI. V dropped 5 bases and J dropped 5 bases, with 26 bases sitting between them. The CDR3 has 18 amino acids. CDR3 in DNA: TGTGCCAGCAGTACCTCCGCTTCGGGCGGGATGGGTGGAGATACGCAGTATTTT. Its protein is CASSTSASGGMGGDTQYF. Together with reference TRBV2 and TRBJ2-3, the CDR3 gives the full variable domain: EPEVTQTPSHQVTQMGQEVILRCVPISNHLYFYWYRQILGQKVEFLVSFYNNEISEKSEIFDDQFSVERPDGSNFTLKIRSTKLEDSAMYFCASSTSASGGMGGDTQYFGPGTRLTVL.